These T cell receptor beta chains were read from a single sample in a study of vaccination and CD4 T cells after COVID-19. No antigens are known for them. TCRdb re-analysed the PCR reads in MiXCR, keeping a single row per CDR3 protein. The repertoire holds about 15,000 distinct CDR3 sequences, with under 60% as singletons. Sequenced here: CD4+ T cells from blood, cultured in vitro, sampled before SARS-CoV-2 vaccination. These TCRs come from a human donor who had recovered from COVID-19. The CDR3 runs from the conserved cysteine through the conserved F or W. Fields, in order: D gene, J gene, V gene, clone size, CDR3 DNA, CDR3 protein. D genes are given only for firm matches. Clone size is shown for a subset of rows, as once, few, many or a class of expanded clone.

d_gene: .
j_gene: TRBJ1-2
v_gene: TRBV28
abundance: few
CDR3nt: TGTGCCAGCAAGGACCCGGAGGAGTATGGCTACACCTTC
CDR3aa: CASKDPEEYGYTF

d_gene: .
j_gene: TRBJ2-4
v_gene: TRBV15
abundance: few
CDR3nt: TGTGCCACCAGCGGGGGTAAAACTGCCTTAGCCAAAAACATTCAGTACTTC
CDR3aa: CATSGGKTALAKNIQYF

d_gene: TRBD1
j_gene: TRBJ1-6
v_gene: TRBV20-1
abundance: .
CDR3nt: TGCAGTGCTAATGATCAGGGGGCGTCGGCGACTAATTCACCCCTCCACTTT
CDR3aa: CSANDQGASATNSPLHF

d_gene: .
j_gene: TRBJ2-7
v_gene: TRBV3-1
abundance: once
CDR3nt: TGTGCCAGCAGCCACGGGTTTAGGCAGTACTTC
CDR3aa: CASSHGFRQYF

d_gene: TRBD2
j_gene: TRBJ2-1
v_gene: TRBV2
abundance: few
CDR3nt: TGTGCCAGCAGTGAAACGGCGGGAGCGGTCAATGAGCAGTTCTTC
CDR3aa: CASSETAGAVNEQFF

d_gene: .
j_gene: TRBJ1-4
v_gene: TRBV6-5
abundance: .
CDR3nt: TGTGCCAGCAGTTACGGGGGCCCCAATGAAAAACTGTTTTTT
CDR3aa: CASSYGGPNEKLFF

d_gene: .
j_gene: TRBJ1-6
v_gene: TRBV7-9
abundance: few
CDR3nt: TGTGCCAGCAGCTTAGTAGCGAATAATTCACCCCTCCACTTT
CDR3aa: CASSLVANNSPLHF

d_gene: .
j_gene: TRBJ2-3
v_gene: TRBV24-1
abundance: few
CDR3nt: TGTGCCACCAGTGACCCTCCGCGTTATACGCAGTATTTT
CDR3aa: CATSDPPRYTQYF

d_gene: .
j_gene: TRBJ2-1
v_gene: TRBV29-1
abundance: .
CDR3nt: TGCAGCGTTCAGCGGGTGGACCGACCGGGTTCCTACAATGAGCAGTTCTTC
CDR3aa: CSVQRVDRPGSYNEQFF

d_gene: TRBD2
j_gene: TRBJ2-7
v_gene: TRBV7-2
abundance: few
CDR3nt: TGTGCCAGCAGCGCCCTAGCGGGAGGGCTTCCCTACGAGCAGTACTTC
CDR3aa: CASSALAGGLPYEQYF

d_gene: .
j_gene: TRBJ1-5
v_gene: TRBV20-1
abundance: .
CDR3nt: TGCAGTGCTAGATATGGGGGAGGTCACCCCCAGCATTTT
CDR3aa: CSARYGGGHPQHF

d_gene: .
j_gene: TRBJ2-3
v_gene: TRBV20-1
abundance: few
CDR3nt: TGCAGTGCGGACAGTTCTATCACAGATACGCAGTATTTT
CDR3aa: CSADSSITDTQYF

d_gene: TRBD2
j_gene: TRBJ2-5
v_gene: TRBV5-4
abundance: .
CDR3nt: TGTGCCAGCAGCTTGCCACTAGCGGGAGGTTCCCAGTACTTC
CDR3aa: CASSLPLAGGSQYF

d_gene: .
j_gene: TRBJ2-7
v_gene: TRBV30
abundance: few
CDR3nt: TGTGCCTGGAAAGGGGTTTTAGGGGAGCAGTACTTC
CDR3aa: CAWKGVLGEQYF

d_gene: .
j_gene: TRBJ2-2
v_gene: TRBV7-2
abundance: .
CDR3nt: TGTGCCAGCAGCTTATCAACCCCTAGCGGGGAGCTGTTTTTT
CDR3aa: CASSLSTPSGELFF

d_gene: .
j_gene: TRBJ1-3
v_gene: TRBV7-2
abundance: .
CDR3nt: TGTGCCAGCAGCTTTCGGGGAAACACCATATATTTT
CDR3aa: CASSFRGNTIYF

d_gene: .
j_gene: TRBJ2-5
v_gene: TRBV20-1
abundance: few
CDR3nt: TGCAGTGCTACGGATCTAGGAAGGGGAGAGACCCAGTACTTC
CDR3aa: CSATDLGRGETQYF

d_gene: .
j_gene: TRBJ1-5
v_gene: TRBV24-1
abundance: .
CDR3nt: TGTGCCACCAGTGAGTATGGGATGAGCAATCAGCCCCAGCATTTT
CDR3aa: CATSEYGMSNQPQHF

d_gene: TRBD2
j_gene: TRBJ2-2
v_gene: TRBV7-2
abundance: .
CDR3nt: TGTGCCAGCAGCTTCCCCCCCTTCCGACTAGCGGGAGGGAGTAGGGCCGGGGAGCTGTTTTTT
CDR3aa: CASSFPPFRLAGGSRAGELFF

d_gene: .
j_gene: TRBJ1-3
v_gene: TRBV20-1
abundance: .
CDR3nt: TGCAGTGCTAGTGGGCAAAATGGAAACACCATATATTTT
CDR3aa: CSASGQNGNTIYF

d_gene: .
j_gene: TRBJ2-7
v_gene: TRBV6-1
abundance: few
CDR3nt: TGTGCCAGCAGTGAACAGGAAGGCGAGCAGTACTTC
CDR3aa: CASSEQEGEQYF

d_gene: .
j_gene: TRBJ1-1
v_gene: TRBV5-1
abundance: .
CDR3nt: TGCGCCAGCAGACAGGTTAACACTGAAGCTTTCTTT
CDR3aa: CASRQVNTEAFF

d_gene: .
j_gene: TRBJ1-5
v_gene: TRBV28
abundance: .
CDR3nt: TGTGCCAGCAGTTGGGGGCAGGGGCATCAGCCCCAGCATTTT
CDR3aa: CASSWGQGHQPQHF

d_gene: TRBD1
j_gene: TRBJ2-6
v_gene: TRBV6-1
abundance: .
CDR3nt: TGTGCCAGCAATAGAGACAGGGCCCCCGTCTCTGGGGCCAACGTCCTGACTTTC
CDR3aa: CASNRDRAPVSGANVLTF

d_gene: .
j_gene: TRBJ1-6
v_gene: TRBV6-1
abundance: few
CDR3nt: TGTGCCAGTCAATATCAGGGGATTAAGGATTCACCCCTCCACTTT
CDR3aa: CASQYQGIKDSPLHF

d_gene: TRBD1
j_gene: TRBJ2-7
v_gene: TRBV20-1
abundance: .
CDR3nt: TGCAGTGCTAGAACCGGGACAGGGGGCTCCGAGCAGTACTTC
CDR3aa: CSARTGTGGSEQYF

d_gene: .
j_gene: TRBJ2-5
v_gene: TRBV6-1
abundance: few
CDR3nt: TGTGCCAGCAGGAGGACAGACAGGTACCAAGAGACCCAGTACTTC
CDR3aa: CASRRTDRYQETQYF

d_gene: TRBD2
j_gene: TRBJ2-1
v_gene: TRBV27
abundance: few
CDR3nt: TGTGCCAGCAGTACACCTAGCGGGAGGTCGAATGAGCAGTTCTTC
CDR3aa: CASSTPSGRSNEQFF

d_gene: TRBD1
j_gene: TRBJ1-4
v_gene: TRBV10-3
abundance: .
CDR3nt: TGTGCCATCAGTGAGTCGAGACAGGGGGATGGAAAACTGTTTTTT
CDR3aa: CAISESRQGDGKLFF

d_gene: .
j_gene: TRBJ1-2
v_gene: TRBV2
abundance: .
CDR3nt: TGTGCCGGGAGGAATTACGGGGCTTGGGGCTACACCTTC
CDR3aa: CAGRNYGAWGYTF

d_gene: .
j_gene: TRBJ1-5
v_gene: TRBV20-1
abundance: .
CDR3nt: TGCAGTGTTGCGGATAATGATCAGCCCCAGCATTTT
CDR3aa: CSVADNDQPQHF

d_gene: TRBD1
j_gene: TRBJ2-3
v_gene: TRBV5-1
abundance: .
CDR3nt: TGCGCCAGCAGCCCCCGGGACAGGCCCACAGATACGCAGTATTTT
CDR3aa: CASSPRDRPTDTQYF

d_gene: TRBD2
j_gene: TRBJ2-5
v_gene: TRBV7-6
abundance: few
CDR3nt: TGTGCCAGCAGCTTAACGGGGACTGGTAGCGGGATCCAAGAGACCCAGTACTTC
CDR3aa: CASSLTGTGSGIQETQYF

d_gene: TRBD1
j_gene: TRBJ1-2
v_gene: TRBV30
abundance: .
CDR3nt: TGTGCCTGGAGTTACAGGGGACGGGACTATGGCTACACCTTC
CDR3aa: CAWSYRGRDYGYTF

d_gene: .
j_gene: TRBJ2-1
v_gene: TRBV12-3/TRBV12-4
abundance: .
CDR3nt: TGTGCCAGCAGTTCCGACAGATACAATGAGCAGTTCTTC
CDR3aa: CASSSDRYNEQFF

d_gene: .
j_gene: TRBJ2-2
v_gene: TRBV25-1
abundance: few
CDR3nt: TGTGCCAGCGTCGACAGGAGGAACACCGGGGAGCTGTTTTTT
CDR3aa: CASVDRRNTGELFF

d_gene: .
j_gene: TRBJ1-2
v_gene: TRBV3-1
abundance: .
CDR3nt: TGTGCCAGCAGCCAAGGTCCTGGCTACACCTTC
CDR3aa: CASSQGPGYTF

d_gene: TRBD2
j_gene: TRBJ2-3
v_gene: TRBV7-2
abundance: .
CDR3nt: TGTGCCAGCAGCAAAGAAGGCGGGAGGTCAGATACGCAGTATTTT
CDR3aa: CASSKEGGRSDTQYF